A selection of T cell receptor beta chains follows, all from one sample in a study of blood T cell repertoires in COVID-19. Only in-frame clones appear in the TCRdb table, and some are missing; sequencing was by immunoSEQ multiplex PCR. The sample lists 90,000 to 120,000 clones, approximately 85% occurring once. The sample was peripheral blood. These receptor sequences come from a man in his 60s with acute or convalescent COVID-19. Each CDR3 is given with its conserved first and last residue.

V gene,J gene,CDR3 protein
TRBV3-1/TRBV3-2,TRBJ1-2,CASSPTPAGPHYGYTF
TRBV24-1,TRBJ1-2,CATSEATGGAYGYTF
TRBV7-8,TRBJ2-5,CASSLALAGGHGETQYF
TRBV5-5,TRBJ2-5,CASSHTGEETQYF
TRBV4-1,TRBJ1-2,CASSLRTEGGYGYTF
TRBV24-1,TRBJ2-3,CATSDSRHKPTDTQYF
TRBV19,TRBJ2-5,CASSGRARETQYF
TRBV28,TRBJ1-2,CASRGTATYGYTF
TRBV6-1,TRBJ2-7,CASSDRMGQSYEQYF
TRBV2,TRBJ2-5,CASSQQETQYF
TRBV5-4,TRBJ1-3,CASTLPGGSGNTIYF
TRBV9,TRBJ1-5,CASSGGRGESNQPQHF
TRBV6-2/TRBV6-3,TRBJ2-2,CASSSPGQGNTGELFF
TRBV9,TRBJ2-3,CASSVFSTDTQYF
TRBV7-2,TRBJ2-5,CASSLILGGPGQETQYF
TRBV7-3,TRBJ2-1,CASSLMAVGGNEQFF
TRBV7-3,TRBJ2-2,CASSLTNLVQGSTTGELFF
TRBV6-2/TRBV6-3,TRBJ2-1,CASSMGTPGESNEQFF
TRBV20-1,TRBJ2-5,CSARRETQYF
TRBV5-1,TRBJ2-2,CASSYMGTGGADTGELFF
TRBV20-1,TRBJ1-2,CSAREGGGYTF
TRBV5-1,TRBJ2-7,CASSSTGTSGYEQYF
TRBV28,TRBJ2-6,CASSLLVRALSGANVLTF
TRBV6-1,TRBJ1-6,CASSETTGGESPLHF
TRBV5-8,TRBJ2-3,CASSRDRGRSDTQYF
TRBV28,TRBJ1-6,CASRPTGSYNSPLHF
TRBV30,TRBJ1-5,CAWSTGSNQPQHF
TRBV30,TRBJ2-3,CAWSVLSGTFTDTQYF
TRBV28,TRBJ2-7,CASSWPGTHEQYF
TRBV18,TRBJ1-2,CASSPPPSGGANYGYTF
TRBV4-2,TRBJ2-7,CASSPSGGGYEQYF
TRBV2,TRBJ2-2,CASSALASTGELFF
TRBV4-2,TRBJ2-3,CASSQEVPLGADTQYF
TRBV6-5,TRBJ1-3,CASSPDRGLRTIYF
TRBV3-1/TRBV3-2,TRBJ2-7,CASSQEGSSYEQYF
TRBV10-3,TRBJ1-5,CAISGGGSNQPQHF
TRBV10-3,TRBJ2-2,CAISEGGSLAGVTGELFF
TRBV28,TRBJ1-3,CASTEVPGNTIYF
TRBV19,TRBJ1-1,CASSMNRDRGPEAFF
TRBV5-1,TRBJ1-2,CASSEGAYGYTF
TRBV2,TRBJ2-2,CASSAQGVTGELFF
TRBV4-1,TRBJ2-3,CASSQRRDRATDTQYF
TRBV7-9,TRBJ2-2,CASSQESPTSGAYTGELFF
TRBV5-1,TRBJ1-4,CASTGTDNEKLFF
TRBV19,TRBJ2-7,CASSIGGFSYEQYF
TRBV19,TRBJ1-3,CASSPYGGHSGNTIYF
TRBV30,TRBJ2-1,CAWSVSYNEQFF
TRBV3-1/TRBV3-2,TRBJ2-1,CASSQDIPSGGNNEQFF
TRBV2,TRBJ1-5,CASSENGGSNQPQHF
TRBV5-4,TRBJ2-3,CASSLGRGGPDTQYF
TRBV30,TRBJ2-1,CAWSVRGLALYNEQFF
TRBV10-3,TRBJ2-2,CAISETRGRAGELFF
TRBV9,TRBJ2-3,CASSVGQTRATDTQYF
TRBV7-2,TRBJ1-6,CASSSPGGSSPLHF
TRBV3-1/TRBV3-2,TRBJ1-4,CASSQERELFF
TRBV3-1/TRBV3-2,TRBJ2-1,CASSQGRPSGGALIAYNEQFF
TRBV18,TRBJ1-1,CASSPMGTGMVGAFF